This entry lists 6 T cell receptor beta chains sequenced from one sample in a study of response to subunit inactivated influenza vaccine. TCRdb reanalysed the RT-PCR reads using MiXCR and keeps one entry per CDR3 protein. The sample has hundreds of thousands of distinct CDR3 sequences, roughly 14% seen once; the top ten hold 11%. Sequences were derived from PBMCs from blood, sampled roughly 13 days after vaccination. These receptor sequences come from a man aged 50 to 60 who received an inactivated influenza vaccine.

This clonotype was seen ten or more times. V is TRBV12-3 or TRBV12-4 and J is TRBJ2-6; TRBD1 might be the D (5 bases). V was cut by 4 bases and J by 2 bases, with 6 bases left in between. The CDR3 is 14 amino acids. The CDR3 region is CASSSGTGANVLTF. CDR3 in DNA: TGTGCCAGCAGTTCAGGGACTGGGGCCAACGTCCTGACTTTC.

The chain uses TRBV12-3 or TRBV12-4 and TRBJ2-7; 11 nucleotides agree with TRBD2. The CDR3 sequence is 14 residues long. V lost 6 bases to trimming and J lost 7 bases; unmatched junction nucleotides: 8. The CDR3 region is CASSKPGTSGEQYF. In DNA form, the CDR3 reads TGTGCCAGCAGCAAACCCGGGACTAGCGGAGAGCAGTACTTC.

This clonotype came up once. One junction end disagrees with the germline gene, perhaps due to a read error. The J gene is TRBJ2-1, the V gene TRBV20-1, with D hard to call. CDR1 is DFQATT and CDR2 is SNEGSKA in the germline V gene (reference sequence). This CDR3 is 14 amino acids long. In nucleotides, the CDR3 is TGCAGTGCTAGAGATAAAAGCTCCTACAATGAGCAGTTATTC. Its protein product is CSARDKSSYNEQLF.

This clonotype was picked up a small number of times. The V call is TRBV7-9, the J call TRBJ2-7; D is perhaps TRBD1 or TRBD2 (5 bases each). CDR1 is SEHNR, CDR2 FQNEAQ, per germline (reference sequence). V was shortened by 1 base and J by 4 bases, with 17 bases between the two germline ends. CDR3 length: 16 residues. The CDR3 spells CASSLGDGGRGYEQYF. DNA for the CDR3: TGTGCCAGCAGCTTAGGGGACGGCGGTCGAGGGTACGAGCAGTACTTC.

The V gene is TRBV18, the J gene TRBJ2-6; the match to TRBD1 covers 8 bases. The J segment lost 2 bases and the V segment lost 6 bases, leaving 6 bases of the junction unmatched. The V gene's germline CDR1 is KGHSH and CDR2 LQKENI. The CDR3 covers 16 residues. CDR3 DNA sequence: TGTGCCAGCTCTAACAGGGGGATCCCTGGGGCCAACGTCCTGACTTTC. It specifies CASSNRGIPGANVLTF.

This clonotype came up a few times. The rearrangement links TRBV24-1 to TRBJ2-3; 7 bases are a match to TRBD2. The CDR3 is made up of 16 amino acids. Germline-derived CDR1 and CDR2 are KGHDR and SFDVKD. The V and J ends lost 4 bases and 4 bases, in that order; junction bases with no gene match: 10. Here the CDR3 reads CATSERLATSADTQYF. CDR3 nucleotides: TGTGCCACCAGTGAACGACTAGCTACAAGTGCAGATACGCAGTATTTT.